Listed below are T cell receptor beta chains from one sample, sequenced in a study of blood T cell repertoires in COVID-19. The method was immunoSEQ multiplex PCR; TCRdb's version includes in-frame clones alone and lacks a portion of them. Of about 140,000 clones detected, around 82% appear once; the ten largest clones hold 5%. Sequencing input: peripheral blood. Every receptor here comes from a woman between 50 and 59 years old with acute or convalescent COVID-19. The conserved cysteine and the conserved F or W are not part of the CDR3 here.

J: TRBJ1-6
V: TRBV6-5
CDR3: ASSLRGHSPLH

J: TRBJ2-7
V: TRBV5-1
CDR3: ASSITGTDYEQY

J: TRBJ1-3
V: TRBV6-6
CDR3: ASRDRGAGNTIY

J: TRBJ2-2
V: TRBV27
CDR3: ASSLYGSTGELF

J: TRBJ2-5
V: TRBV4-2
CDR3: ASSQPPGQGRETQY

J: TRBJ1-6
V: TRBV4-1
CDR3: ASSPQGAAWEALH

J: TRBJ1-2
V: TRBV7-6
CDR3: ASSLRSQGGSDGYT

J: TRBJ1-2
V: TRBV12-3/TRBV12-4
CDR3: ASGNPGYGYT

J: TRBJ2-2
V: TRBV7-3
CDR3: ASSLNTSPGELF

J: TRBJ1-5
V: TRBV18
CDR3: ASSGTNQPQH

J: TRBJ1-1
V: TRBV24-1
CDR3: ATSGTGGPSVF

J: TRBJ2-7
V: TRBV7-2
CDR3: ASSTYRGGASEQY

J: TRBJ1-6
V: TRBV9
CDR3: ASSAAPWRGTNSPLH

J: TRBJ1-5
V: TRBV1
CDR3: TSSQGREVVVRNQPQH

J: TRBJ1-6
V: TRBV2
CDR3: GSSYNSPLH

J: TRBJ2-1
V: TRBV12-5
CDR3: ASHVTGYNEQF

J: TRBJ1-4
V: TRBV6-5
CDR3: ASSPGGSGEKLF

J: TRBJ1-3
V: TRBV10-2
CDR3: ASSEATGMANTIY

J: TRBJ1-2
V: TRBV18
CDR3: ASSLLPQAPYGYT

J: TRBJ1-1
V: TRBV7-9
CDR3: ASSPGTGLVTEAF

J: TRBJ2-5
V: TRBV5-1
CDR3: ASRRESETQY

J: TRBJ2-7
V: TRBV6-6
CDR3: ASSGLGQGIGEQY

J: TRBJ1-1
V: TRBV7-8
CDR3: ASSKGQKNTEAF

J: TRBJ1-1
V: TRBV6-2/TRBV6-3
CDR3: ASSYRQLLAAF

J: TRBJ2-3
V: TRBV4-2
CDR3: ASSQGTAADTQY

J: TRBJ2-2
V: TRBV2
CDR3: ASSRTGYTGELF

J: TRBJ1-2
V: TRBV28
CDR3: ASSPPGQVTYGYT

J: TRBJ1-1
V: TRBV2
CDR3: ASRKNTVNTEAF

J: TRBJ2-3
V: TRBV12-3/TRBV12-4
CDR3: ASSLGGLDTQY

J: TRBJ2-3
V: TRBV20-1
CDR3: SASPSGGTDTQY

J: TRBJ1-1
V: TRBV7-2
CDR3: ASSLGLTGAF

J: TRBJ2-4
V: TRBV6-2/TRBV6-3
CDR3: ASSNGWAPQNIQC

J: TRBJ1-1
V: TRBV5-1
CDR3: ASSWQGGDTEAF

J: TRBJ1-4
V: TRBV7-9
CDR3: ASSPGGLSVEKLF

J: TRBJ1-6
V: TRBV6-2/TRBV6-3
CDR3: ASSTRQSSYNSPLH

J: TRBJ1-6
V: TRBV7-3
CDR3: ASSLTGQANSPLH

J: TRBJ1-1
V: TRBV10-2
CDR3: ASRPEWRPNTEAF

J: TRBJ1-2
V: TRBV7-2
CDR3: ASSLGPSYGYT

J: TRBJ2-7
V: TRBV7-9
CDR3: ASSFVVDRSPYEQY

J: TRBJ1-3
V: TRBV7-8
CDR3: ASTPRRAGGTGNTIY